The clone carrying this T cell receptor (beta chain) has at least ten counts. Its target is not known. TCRdb independently ran MiXCR on the reads; one entry per CDR3 protein. This sample has roughly 90,000 distinct CDR3 sequences, with approximately 30% found just once. This specimen belongs to a study of T cell repertoires in cytomegalovirus infection. Study-level information: HLA-B-restricted CMV epitopes that are well studied, plus recently identified HLA-C-restricted ones, were used by the study. Indications of both CMV infection and matching HLA type were provided by public TCR beta signatures. Study observations and caveats: HLA-C-restricted TCR beta clonotypes specific for CMV led the ex vivo response.

Germline V lookup: CDR1 LNHDA, CDR2 SQIVND (reference sequence). There are 15 residues in the CDR3. V lost 6 bases to trimming and J lost 2 bases; unmatched junction nucleotides: 4. This receptor was identified in a human donor in good health (CMV status not recorded). Some clones in this sample may be carry-over from other donors' samples. This specimen was CD8+ T cells from cultured PBMCs, taken from culture after CMV antigen stimulation. V usage is TRBV19 and J usage is TRBJ1-5; TRBD1 agrees at 10 bases. CDR3 loop: CASREGTGGNQPQHF. In DNA form, the CDR3 reads TGTGCCAGTAGAGAGGGGACAGGGGGCAATCAGCCCCAGCATTTT. The complete variable domain, with remaining parts taken from reference TRBV19 and TRBJ1-5, reads DGGITQSPKYLFRKEGQNVTLSCEQNLNHDAMYWYRQDPGQGLRLIYYSQIVNDFQKGDIAEGYSVSREKKESFPLTVTSAQKNPTAFYLCASREGTGGNQPQHFGDGTRLSIL.